This TCR beta chain was retrieved from a study of blood T cell repertoires in COVID-19. TCRdb's table, derived via immunoSEQ multiplex PCR, lists solely in-frame clones and lacks some. The sample has roughly 140,000 clones; approximately 90% are singletons. Losses at the gene ends were 5 bases for V and 6 bases for J; bases not matched to a gene: 6. The length of the CDR3 is 15 residues. Germline V gene data show CDR1 as MDHEN and CDR2 as SYDVKM. This clone was counted once. The sample taken for sequencing was peripheral blood. The source is a woman in her fifties or sixties with active COVID-19. The chain carries TRBV28 and TRBJ1-6, with 8 bases lining up with TRBD1. Written as DNA, the CDR3 is TGTGCCAGCAGTCAACCGGGACAGGCTAATTCACCCCTCCACTTT. This translates into CASSQPGQANSPLHF. Filled out from reference TRBV28 and TRBJ1-6, the complete variable domain reads DVKVTQSSRYLVKRTGEKVFLECVQDMDHENMFWYRQDPGLGLRLIYFSYDVKMKEKGDIPEGYSVSREKKERFSLILESASTNQTSMYLCASSQPGQANSPLHFGNGTRLTVT.